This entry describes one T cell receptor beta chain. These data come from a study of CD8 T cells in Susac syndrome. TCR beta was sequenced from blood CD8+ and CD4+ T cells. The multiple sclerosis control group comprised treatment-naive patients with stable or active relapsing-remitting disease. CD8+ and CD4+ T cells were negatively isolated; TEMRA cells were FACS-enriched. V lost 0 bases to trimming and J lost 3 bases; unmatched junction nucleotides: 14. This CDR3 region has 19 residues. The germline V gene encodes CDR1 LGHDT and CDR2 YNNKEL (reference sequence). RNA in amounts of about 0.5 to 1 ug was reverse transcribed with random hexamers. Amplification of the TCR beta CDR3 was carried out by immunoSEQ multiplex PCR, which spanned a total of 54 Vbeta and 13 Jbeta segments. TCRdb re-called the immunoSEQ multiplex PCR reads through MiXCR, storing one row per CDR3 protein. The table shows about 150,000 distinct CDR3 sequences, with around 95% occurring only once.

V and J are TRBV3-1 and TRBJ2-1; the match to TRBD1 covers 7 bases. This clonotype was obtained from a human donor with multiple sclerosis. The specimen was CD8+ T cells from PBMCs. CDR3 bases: TGTGCCAGCAGCCAAGATGAGGGGGCCGGTGGGTCTTTCTACAATGAGCAGTTCTTC. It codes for CASSQDEGAGGSFYNEQFF.